This T cell receptor beta chain was retrieved from a study of T cell repertoires in aging, cancer and after chemotherapy. Peripheral blood genomic DNA, not sorted cells or RNA, was the template. TRB rearrangements spanning V, D and J were amplified using mixed TRB-A/B primers. TCRdb fed the multiplex PCR reads into MiXCR, producing one record per CDR3 protein. This table has about 9,000 distinct CDR3 sequences, around a quarter appearing once. In this sample, this clonotype turned up many times. The antigen remains undetermined. The CDR3 runs to 10 residues. The ends were cut back, 3 bases at V and 8 bases at J, with 7 bases in the middle. The V gene's germline CDR1 is GTSNPN and CDR2 SVGIG (reference sequence). Points from the study as a whole: Median generation probability rose over the chemotherapy interval in each cancer cohort, suggesting rebound thymic output. In hematological cancer patients, infiltrated lymphoid organs may have impaired thymic emigration or peripheral T cell expansion. In cancer patients, declining TCR diversity with age involved lost richness and lost evenness.

The J gene is TRBJ1-2, the V gene TRBV30, with D unclear. The sequenced sample was blood. The TCR was taken from a human donor with a blood cancer. The donor label of this sample is uncertain. CDR3 DNA: TGTGCCTGGAGGGGTGGAGGCTACACCTTC. This encodes CAWRGGGYTF.